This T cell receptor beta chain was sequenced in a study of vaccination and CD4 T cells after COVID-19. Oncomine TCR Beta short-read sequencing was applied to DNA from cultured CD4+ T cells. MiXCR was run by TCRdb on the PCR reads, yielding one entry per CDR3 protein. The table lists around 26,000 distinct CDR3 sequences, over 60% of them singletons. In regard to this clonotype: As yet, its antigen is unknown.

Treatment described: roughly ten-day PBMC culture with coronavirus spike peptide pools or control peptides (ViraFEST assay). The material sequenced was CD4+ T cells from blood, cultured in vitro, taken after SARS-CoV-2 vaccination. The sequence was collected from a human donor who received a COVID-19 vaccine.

The CDR3 reads CSAPGGYGYTF. The DNA for the CDR3 is TGCAGTGCCCCAGGGGGCTATGGCTACACCTTC. The genes are TRBV20-1 and TRBJ1-2; 7 bases align to TRBD1. Per germline, CDR1 DFQATT and CDR2 SNEGSKA (reference sequence). This CDR3 spans 11 amino acids. Unmatched junction bases numbered 2, after V lost 6 bases and J lost 4 bases.